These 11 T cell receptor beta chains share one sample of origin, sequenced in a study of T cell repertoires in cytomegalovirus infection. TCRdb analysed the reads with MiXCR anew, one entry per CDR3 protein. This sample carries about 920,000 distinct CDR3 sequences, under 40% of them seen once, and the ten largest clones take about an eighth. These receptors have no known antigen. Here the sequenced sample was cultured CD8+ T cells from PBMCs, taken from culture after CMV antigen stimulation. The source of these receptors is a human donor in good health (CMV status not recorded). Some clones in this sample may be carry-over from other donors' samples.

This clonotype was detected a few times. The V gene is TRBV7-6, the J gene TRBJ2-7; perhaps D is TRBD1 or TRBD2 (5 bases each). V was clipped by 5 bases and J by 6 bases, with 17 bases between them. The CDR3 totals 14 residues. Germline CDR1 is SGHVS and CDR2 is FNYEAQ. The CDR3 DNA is TGTGCCAGCAGCCCACGGGGCAGGGTAGCCGAGCAGTACGTC. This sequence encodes CASSPRGRVAEQYV.

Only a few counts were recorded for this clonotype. The DNA of the CDR3 is TGTGCCAGTAGAACCCCGGGACCAAAATACAATGAGCAGTTCTTC. Its protein is CASRTPGPKYNEQFF. This rearrangement joins TRBV19 to TRBJ2-1; either TRBD1 or TRBD2 may supply D (5 bases each). Trimming left V 6 bases short and J 4 bases short, with 16 bases between. Germline V gives CDR1 LNHDA, CDR2 SQIVND (reference sequence). The CDR3 is 15 amino acids.

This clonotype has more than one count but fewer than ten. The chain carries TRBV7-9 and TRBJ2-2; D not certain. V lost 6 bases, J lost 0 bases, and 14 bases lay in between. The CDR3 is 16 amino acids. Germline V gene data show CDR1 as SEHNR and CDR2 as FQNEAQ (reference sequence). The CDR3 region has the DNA TGTGCCAGCAGTACCCCCCTTAATACGAACACCGGGGAGCTGTTTTTT. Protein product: CASSTPLNTNTGELFF.

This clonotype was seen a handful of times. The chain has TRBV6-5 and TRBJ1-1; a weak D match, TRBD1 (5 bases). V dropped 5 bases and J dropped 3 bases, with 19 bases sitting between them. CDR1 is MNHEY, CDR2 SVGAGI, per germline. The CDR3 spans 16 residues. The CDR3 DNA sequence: TGTGCCAGCAGTCGGGGACCCTTGAAGTGGGACACTGAAGCTTTCTTT. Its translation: CASSRGPLKWDTEAFF.

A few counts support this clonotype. The CDR3: CASSLSGQESDGYTF. The CDR3 region has the DNA TGTGCCAGCAGCCTAAGTGGTCAGGAATCTGATGGCTACACCTTC. The J gene is TRBJ1-2, the V gene TRBV7-9, with unresolved D. Germline loops: CDR1 SEHNR, CDR2 FQNEAQ (reference sequence). CDR3 length equals 15 residues. Trimming removed 5 bases at V and 6 bases at J, with 19 bases between.

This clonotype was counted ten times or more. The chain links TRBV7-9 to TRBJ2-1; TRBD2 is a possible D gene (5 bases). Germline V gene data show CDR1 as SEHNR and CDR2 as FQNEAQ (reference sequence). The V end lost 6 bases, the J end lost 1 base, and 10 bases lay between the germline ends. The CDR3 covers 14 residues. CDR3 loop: CASRPTGSYNEQFF. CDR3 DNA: TGTGCCAGCAGACCGACGGGGTCCTACAATGAGCAGTTCTTC.

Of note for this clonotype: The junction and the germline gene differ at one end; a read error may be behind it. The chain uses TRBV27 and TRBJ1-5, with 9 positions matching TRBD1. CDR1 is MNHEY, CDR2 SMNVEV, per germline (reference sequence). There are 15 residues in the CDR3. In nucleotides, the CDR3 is TGTGCCAGCAGTTTGTACAGGGGACAGGGCGAGCCCCAGCGTTTT. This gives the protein CASSLYRGQGEPQRF.

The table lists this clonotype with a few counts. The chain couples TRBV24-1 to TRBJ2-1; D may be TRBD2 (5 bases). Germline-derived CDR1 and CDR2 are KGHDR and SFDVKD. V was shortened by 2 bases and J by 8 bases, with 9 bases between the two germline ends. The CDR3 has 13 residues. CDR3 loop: CATSDSRGYEQFF. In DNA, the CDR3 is TGTGCCACCAGTGATTCGCGCGGGTATGAGCAGTTCTTC.

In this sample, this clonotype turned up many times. The CDR3 spells CASRLGSDTQYF. CDR3 nucleotide sequence: TGTGCCAGCCGTTTAGGGTCAGATACGCAGTATTTT. The genes are TRBV7-2 and TRBJ2-3; D gene unclear. Trimming took off 8 bases at V and 4 bases at J, with 10 bases between the two ends. The germline V gene encodes CDR1 SGHTA and CDR2 FQGNSA. The length of the CDR3 is 12 residues.

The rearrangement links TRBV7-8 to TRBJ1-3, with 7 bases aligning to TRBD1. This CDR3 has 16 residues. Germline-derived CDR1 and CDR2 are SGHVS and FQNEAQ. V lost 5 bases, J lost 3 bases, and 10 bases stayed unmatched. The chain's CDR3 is CASSVGPRQGGNTIYF. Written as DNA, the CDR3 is TGTGCCAGCAGCGTCGGCCCCCGACAGGGTGGAAACACCATATATTTT.

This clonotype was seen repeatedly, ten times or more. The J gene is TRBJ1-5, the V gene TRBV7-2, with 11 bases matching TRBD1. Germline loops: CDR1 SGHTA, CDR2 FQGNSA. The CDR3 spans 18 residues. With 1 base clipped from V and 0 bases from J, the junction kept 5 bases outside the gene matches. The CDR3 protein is CASSLGGQGVYSNQPQHF. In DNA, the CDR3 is TGTGCCAGCAGCTTAGGGGGACAGGGGGTTTATAGCAATCAGCCCCAGCATTTT.